Below, 19 T cell receptor beta chains from the same sample are listed, as sequenced in a study of molecular identifiers for immune sequencing clone quantification. TCRdb analysed the PCR reads with MiXCR anew, one entry per CDR3 protein. Of under 600,000 distinct CDR3 sequences in the sample, around 25% were seen once. Sequencing was performed on naive CD8+ T cells from blood, with Jurkat cell RNA spiked in. Subset noted: FACS-sorted CD8+CD4-CCR7+CD45RA+ naive T cells. The receptors shown here come from a human donor in good health. Some libraries in this study had Jurkat cell RNA spiked in.

This clonotype was observed a handful of times. This sequence may be a read error, since a much larger clone differs from it by one base. The rearrangement joins TRBV29-1 to TRBJ2-5; no definite D call. CDR3 size: 16 residues. The germline CDR1 and CDR2 sequences are SQVTM and ANQGSEA. The CDR3 DNA reads as TGCAGCGTTGAAGATCTATTTGAGGAAGCCCAAGAGCCCCAGTACTTC. Translation: CSVEDLFEEAQEPQYF. Looking up the rest from reference TRBV29-1 and TRBJ2-5 gives the full variable domain: SAVISQKPSRDICQRGTSLTIQCQVDSQVTMMFWYRQQPGQSLTLIATANQGSEATYESGFVIDKFPISRPNLTFSTLTVSNMSPEDSSIYLCSVEDLFEEAQEPQYFGPGTRLLVL.

The sample holds many counts of this clonotype. This rearrangement joins TRBV14 to TRBJ2-7, with a weak D call TRBD2 (5 bases). Per the germline V gene, CDR1 is SGHDN and CDR2 is FVKESK. V lost 3 bases to trimming and J lost 2 bases, with 8 bases between them. This CDR3 has 13 residues. The CDR3 coding sequence is TGTGCCAGCAGCCAGACTACTCCCTACGAGCAGTACTTC. Protein sequence: CASSQTTPYEQYF. The whole variable domain, filled in from reference TRBV14 and TRBJ2-7, reads EAGVTQFPSHSVIEKGQTVTLRCDPISGHDNLYWYRRVMGKEIKFLLHFVKESKQDESGMPNNRFLAERTGGTYSTLKVQPAELEDSGVYFCASSQTTPYEQYFGPGTRLTVT.

There are a few counts of this clonotype. V and J are TRBV4-3 and TRBJ2-2, with 7 nucleotides matching TRBD1. J gave up 7 bases and V 0 bases, and 5 bases lay outside the gene matches. This CDR3 spans 15 amino acids. Germline CDR1 and CDR2: LGHNA and YSLEER. The DNA for the CDR3 is TGCGCCAGCAGCCAAGAGGCACAGGGGCGCGGGGAGCTGTTTTTT. It codes for CASSQEAQGRGELFF.

This clonotype showed up just a few times. This sequence joins TRBV11-2 and TRBJ2-5, with D unresolved. The CDR3 is 12 amino acids. Deletions cut 5 bases from V and 4 bases from J, with 8 bases between. CDR1 is SGHAT and CDR2 is FQNNGV in the germline V gene. The CDR3 loop reads CASSPFAETQYF. In DNA form, the CDR3 reads TGTGCCAGCAGCCCCTTTGCAGAGACCCAGTACTTC.

This clonotype was recorded many times. The rearrangement links TRBV23-1 to TRBJ2-3; 8 nucleotides agree with TRBD2. TRBV23-1 is an ORF, and what it does is uncertain. This CDR3 spans 18 amino acids. Trimming took 1 base from V and 2 from J; bases not matched to a gene: 11. CDR3 nucleotides: TGCGCCAGCAGTCAATTATATTATCCGGGGGGGCCCACAGATACGCAGTATTTT. Residues: CASSQLYYPGGPTDTQYF.

This clonotype was picked up a small number of times. This chain connects TRBV12-3 or TRBV12-4 to TRBJ2-5, with 9 bases matching TRBD1. This CDR3 is built from 17 residues. V lost 3 bases to trimming and J lost 4 bases; unmatched junction nucleotides: 12. The CDR3 here is CASSFGAFEDRGETQYF. The DNA of the CDR3 is TGTGCCAGCAGTTTTGGCGCGTTTGAGGACAGGGGAGAGACCCAGTACTTC.

V and J are TRBV7-9 and TRBJ1-4; 7 bases are shared with TRBD1. The CDR3 loop spans 15 amino acids. V shed 5 bases and J 5 bases; nucleotides not matched to a gene: 8. The germline gives CDR1 SEHNR, CDR2 FQNEAQ (reference sequence). CDR3: CASSGPGQLNEKLFF. DNA for the CDR3: TGTGCCAGCAGCGGACCGGGACAGCTGAATGAAAAACTGTTTTTT.

The genes are TRBV19 and TRBJ2-5; 16 bases align to TRBD2. V lost 5 bases to trimming and J lost 5 bases; unmatched junction nucleotides: 11. Germline V gene data show CDR1 as LNHDA and CDR2 as SQIVND (reference sequence). CDR3 length: 18 residues. In DNA form, the CDR3 reads TGTGCCAGTAGTCCGGGACTAGCGGGGGGGCCAAGAAGCGAGACCCAGTACTTC. Residues: CASSPGLAGGPRSETQYF.

This clonotype was detected many times. The chain combines TRBV29-1 with TRBJ2-1; a weak D match, TRBD2 (5 bases). This CDR3 spans 16 amino acids. V was cut by 1 base and J by 0 bases, with 13 bases left in between. The germline V gene has CDR1 SQVTM and CDR2 ANQGSEA. CDR3 protein: CSVEGGARSSYNEQFF. CDR3 bases: TGCAGCGTTGAAGGGGGAGCGAGGAGCTCCTACAATGAGCAGTTCTTC.

Worth noting for this clonotype: It is likely a read error, because the conserved phenylalanine at the end of the CDR3 is missing. J is TRBJ2-3 and V is TRBV24-1; no reliable D call. Trimming removed 7 bases from V and 4 bases from J, with 14 bases in between. There are 14 residues in the CDR3. In germline, CDR1 is KGHDR, CDR2 SFDVKD. In DNA, the CDR3 is TGTGCCACCAGACCAGCCTATGGCCCAGATACGCAGTATTAT. Amino acids: CATRPAYGPDTQYY.

The chain has TRBV9 and TRBJ2-5; 11 nucleotides match TRBD2. The V gene's germline CDR1 is SGDLS and CDR2 YYNGEE. V gave up 3 bases and J gave up 5 bases; unmatched junction bases: 18. CDR3 size: 19 residues. The CDR3, as DNA: TGTGCCAGCAGCGACCCCCGAAATACTAGCGGGGGTTCCTGGGAGACCCAGTACTTC. Protein product: CASSDPRNTSGGSWETQYF.

The gene calls are TRBV4-3 and TRBJ2-1, with D possibly TRBD2 on 6 matching bases. From germline, CDR1 is LGHNA and CDR2 YSLEER. Trimming stripped 0 bases from V and 3 bases from J, with 12 bases between. The CDR3 is 16 residues long. The CDR3 loop reads CASSQDRGFLYNEQFF. The CDR3 DNA reads as TGCGCCAGCAGCCAAGATCGGGGGTTCCTCTACAATGAGCAGTTCTTC.

A word on this clonotype: A read error may be the cause here, since a much bigger clone is one base away. CDR3 region: CASSLEPENTDTQYF. The CDR3 bases are TGTGCCAGCAGCTTGGAGCCAGAGAACACAGATACGCAGTATTTT. This chain connects TRBV5-6 to TRBJ2-3; D is ambiguous. This CDR3 is built from 15 residues. V gave up 0 bases and J gave up 2 bases, with 10 bases separating them. CDR1 SGHDT and CDR2 YYEEEE come from the germline V gene.

This clonotype was seen a few times. The genes are TRBV29-1 and TRBJ1-6; weak D call: TRBD1 (6 bases). CDR1 and CDR2 (germline): SQVTM, ANQGSEA. The CDR3 length is 11 residues. V lost 2 bases to trimming and J lost 14 bases, with 10 bases between them. This chain's CDR3 is CSVESRGTLHF. The CDR3 nucleotides read TGCAGCGTTGAATCAAGGGGGACCCTCCACTTT.

This clonotype showed up many times. The chain carries TRBV29-1 and TRBJ1-1; D remains unclear. Trimming pared 6 bases from V and 10 bases from J, leaving 21 bases between. The CDR3 extends over 13 amino acids. CDR1 SQVTM and CDR2 ANQGSEA come from the germline V gene. The CDR3 DNA reads as TGCAGCGTAGCCCGAGGCCGGGAACAGCGAGCTTTCTTT. Protein product: CSVARGREQRAFF.

The chain has TRBV20-1 and TRBJ2-3, with TRBD2 matching 10 bases. The trim removed 1 base at V and 2 bases at J, leaving 9 bases unmatched. Germline CDR1 DFQATT, CDR2 SNEGSKA (reference sequence). The CDR3 covers 17 residues. CDR3 protein: CSARVPGLAHFTDTQYF. The CDR3, as DNA: TGCAGTGCTAGAGTCCCGGGACTAGCGCATTTCACAGATACGCAGTATTTT.

This clonotype was picked up many times. V and J are TRBV4-3 and TRBJ2-1, with TRBD1 matching over 10 bases. V was clipped by 3 bases and J by 3 bases; unmatched bases: 2. Germline CDR1 is LGHNA and CDR2 is YSLEER. CDR3 length: 15 amino acids. The chain's CDR3 is CASSQGDRGYNEQFF. CDR3 DNA: TGCGCCAGCAGCCAGGGGGACAGGGGCTACAATGAGCAGTTCTTC.

The table lists this clonotype with many counts. The J gene is TRBJ1-2, the V gene TRBV7-9; D remains ambiguous. The CDR3 is made up of 14 amino acids. The germline V gene has CDR1 SEHNR and CDR2 FQNEAQ (reference sequence). V lost 2 bases and J lost 0, with 7 bases in between. CDR3 region: CASSLNPTNYGYTF. The CDR3 nucleotides read TGTGCCAGCAGCTTAAACCCAACTAACTATGGCTACACCTTC.

The genes are TRBV20-1 and TRBJ2-3; no reliable D call. Looked up from germline, CDR1 is DFQATT and CDR2 is SNEGSKA (reference sequence). The CDR3 length is 11 residues. The CDR3 nucleotides are TGCAGAGTCGGATATTCAGATACGCAGTATTTT. It translates to CRVGYSDTQYF.